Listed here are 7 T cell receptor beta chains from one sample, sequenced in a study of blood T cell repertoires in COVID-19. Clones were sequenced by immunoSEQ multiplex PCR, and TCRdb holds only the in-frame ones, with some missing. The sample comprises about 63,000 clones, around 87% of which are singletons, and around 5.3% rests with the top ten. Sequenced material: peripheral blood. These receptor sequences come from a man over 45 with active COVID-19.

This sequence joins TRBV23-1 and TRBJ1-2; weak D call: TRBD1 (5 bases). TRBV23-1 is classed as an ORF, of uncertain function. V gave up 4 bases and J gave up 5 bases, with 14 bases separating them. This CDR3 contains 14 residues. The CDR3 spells CASSRCGGDYGYTF. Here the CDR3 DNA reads TGCGCCAGCAGTCGATGCGGAGGGGATTATGGCTACACCTTC.

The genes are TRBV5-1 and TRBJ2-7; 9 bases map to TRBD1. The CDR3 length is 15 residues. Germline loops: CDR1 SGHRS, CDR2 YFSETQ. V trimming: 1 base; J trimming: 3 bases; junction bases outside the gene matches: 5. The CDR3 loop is CASSLSGQGIYEQYF. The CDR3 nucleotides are TGCGCCAGCAGCTTGAGCGGACAGGGGATCTACGAGCAGTACTTC.

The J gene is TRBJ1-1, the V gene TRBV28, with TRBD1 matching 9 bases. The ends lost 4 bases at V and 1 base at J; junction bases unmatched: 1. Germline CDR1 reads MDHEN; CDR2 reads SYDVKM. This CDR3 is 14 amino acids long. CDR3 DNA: TGTGCCAGCAGTTCGGGACAGGGGAACACTGAAGCTTTCTTT. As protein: CASSSGQGNTEAFF.

CDR3 sequence reads: CASSPGTGSYEQYF. The CDR3, as DNA: TGTGCCAGCTCCCCCGGGACAGGCTCCTACGAGCAGTACTTC. The gene calls are TRBV18 and TRBJ2-7, with 8 bases lining up with TRBD1. V trimming: 6 bases; J trimming: 0 bases; junction bases outside the gene matches: 4. The CDR3 contains 14 residues. Germline V gives CDR1 KGHSH, CDR2 LQKENI.

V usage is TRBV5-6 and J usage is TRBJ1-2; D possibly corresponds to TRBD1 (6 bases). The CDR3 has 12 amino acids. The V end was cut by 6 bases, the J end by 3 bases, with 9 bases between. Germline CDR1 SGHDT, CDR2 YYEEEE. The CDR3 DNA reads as TGTGCCAGCACCCGACAGGACTATGGCTACACCTTC. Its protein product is CASTRQDYGYTF.

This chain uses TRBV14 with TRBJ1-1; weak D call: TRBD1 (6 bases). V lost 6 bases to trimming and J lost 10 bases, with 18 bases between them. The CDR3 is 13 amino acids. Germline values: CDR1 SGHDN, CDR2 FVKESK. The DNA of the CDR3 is TGTGCCAGCAGTCTGAACGGACAGACGAGAGCTTTCTTT. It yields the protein CASSLNGQTRAFF.

The DNA of the CDR3 is TGTGCCAGCAGCCTCAGGACTGGAGGGCTCGGCGGGGAGCTGTTTTTT. This encodes CASSLRTGGLGGELFF. The V call is TRBV7-9, the J call TRBJ2-2, with a possible D match to TRBD2 (6 bases). CDR1 SEHNR and CDR2 FQNEAQ come from the germline V gene (reference sequence). Trimming took off 5 bases at V and 7 bases at J, with 20 bases between the two ends. This CDR3 region has 16 residues.